These 11 T cell receptor beta chains originate from one sample sequenced in a study of early T cells in non-severe SARS-CoV-2 infection. TCRdb itself ran the 5' RACE reads through MiXCR, one entry per CDR3 protein. This sample has about 71,000 distinct CDR3 sequences, with about 13% found just once. Sample: whole blood. The receptor source for this set is an adult who was a healthcare worker with PCR-confirmed SARS-CoV-2 infection or an uninfected control (not recorded which).

This rearrangement joins TRBV28 to TRBJ1-3; perhaps TRBD1 as D (5 bases). Germline V gene sequence: CDR1 MDHEN, CDR2 SYDVKM. The CDR3 contains 14 residues. The V gene lost 7 bases and the J gene lost 4 bases, with 14 bases spanning the gap. The CDR3 sequence: CASTSWDLGNTIYF. DNA of the CDR3: TGTGCCAGCACCTCCTGGGACTTAGGAAACACCATATATTTT.

A few counts support this clonotype. This sequence joins TRBV6-6 and TRBJ2-7, with TRBD2 matching 7 bases. CDR1 and CDR2 (germline): MNHNY, SVGAGI (reference sequence). The V gene end was trimmed by 6 bases and the J gene end by 2 bases; junction bases not matched to a gene: 10. The CDR3 covers 15 residues. CDR3: CASSPRGGEAYEQYF. CDR3 nucleotides: TGTGCCAGCAGCCCCCGGGGAGGGGAGGCCTACGAGCAGTACTTC.

The chain couples TRBV28 to TRBJ2-3; 7 bases line up with TRBD2. Germline lookup yields CDR1 MDHEN and CDR2 SYDVKM. The CDR3 totals 11 residues. The junction had 8 bases not matched to a gene; V was cut back by 6 bases and J by 14 bases. CDR3 amino acids: CASRDGTIRYF. Here the CDR3 DNA reads TGTGCCAGCAGGGACGGGACTATTCGGTATTTT.

The chain has TRBV9 and TRBJ2-2, with D unresolved. This CDR3 comprises 13 residues. Germline V gene data show CDR1 as SGDLS and CDR2 as YYNGEE. The V gene lost 3 bases and the J gene lost 0 bases, with 3 bases spanning the gap. In DNA, the CDR3 is TGTGCCAGCAGCGCTGCGAACACCGGGGAGCTGTTTTTT. Its protein is CASSAANTGELFF.

This clonotype was picked up a small number of times. V gene TRBV20-1 combines with J gene TRBJ2-7; 8 bases fit TRBD2. J was trimmed by 2 bases and V by 2 bases; bases with no gene match: 8. The CDR3 is made up of 15 amino acids. Germline V gene sequence: CDR1 DFQATT, CDR2 SNEGSKA (reference sequence). The CDR3 DNA reads TGCAGTGCTAGACCGTTAGCGGGGAACACCTACGAGCAGTACTTC. Translated, it gives CSARPLAGNTYEQYF.

CDR3 sequence: CAITLGDEKLFF. CDR3 DNA sequence: TGTGCCATCACTCTAGGCGATGAAAAACTGTTTTTT. This chain uses TRBV10-3 with TRBJ1-4; no definite D call. Germline-derived CDR1 and CDR2 are ENHRY and SYGVKD. V dropped 7 bases and J dropped 6 bases, with 9 bases sitting between them. The CDR3 totals 12 residues.

In this sample, this clonotype turned up many times. The rearrangement links TRBV3-1 to TRBJ2-3; 12 nucleotides line up with TRBD2. With V trimmed by 0 bases and J by 3 bases, 25 bases remained unmatched. CDR1 and CDR2 (germline): LGHDT, YNNKEL (reference sequence). This CDR3 has 24 amino acids. CDR3 in DNA: TGTGCCAGCAGCCAAGAAATCCCGGCTAGCGGGGGGGCCGTCGGGGTGGCGCCTACAGATACGCAGTATTTT. Amino acids: CASSQEIPASGGAVGVAPTDTQYF.

This clonotype has at least ten counts. The chain is built from TRBV29-1 and TRBJ2-2, with D possibly being TRBD1 (6 bases). This CDR3 contains 14 residues. Germline-derived CDR1 and CDR2 are SQVTM and ANQGSEA. Trimming cost V 4 bases and J 0 bases, with 9 bases left between them. CDR3 coding DNA: TGCAGCGTTGCTGGGACACCGAACACCGGGGAGCTGTTTTTT. The encoded protein is CSVAGTPNTGELFF.

This clonotype was seen many times. This sequence joins TRBV21-1 and TRBJ1-1; the table assigns TRBD1, which was not confirmed against the DNA. TRBV21-1 is labeled a pseudogene. The CDR3 covers 12 residues. CDR3 sequence (DNA): TGTGCCAGCAGCAAAGGCAGGGGGCATGCTTTCTTT. This codes for CASSKGRGHAFF.

The chain employs TRBV7-9 and TRBJ2-1, with 7 nucleotides matching TRBD1. The germline gives CDR1 SEHNR, CDR2 FQNEAQ (reference sequence). The CDR3 sequence is 15 residues long. V dropped 5 bases and J dropped 1; count of bases not matched to a gene: 5. The DNA of the CDR3 is TGTGCCAGCAGCCCCCCAGGGGGATCCTACAATGAGCAGTTCTTC. Protein product: CASSPPGGSYNEQFF.

The chain recombines TRBV29-1 with TRBJ2-7; TRBD1 aligns across 9 bases. The ends lost 5 bases at V and 3 bases at J; junction bases unmatched: 8. The CDR3 contains 14 residues. CDR1 is SQVTM, CDR2 ANQGSEA, per germline. CDR3 nucleotides: TGCAGCGTTACCGGGACAGGGAGGTTCTACGAGCAGTACTTC. Its translation is CSVTGTGRFYEQYF.